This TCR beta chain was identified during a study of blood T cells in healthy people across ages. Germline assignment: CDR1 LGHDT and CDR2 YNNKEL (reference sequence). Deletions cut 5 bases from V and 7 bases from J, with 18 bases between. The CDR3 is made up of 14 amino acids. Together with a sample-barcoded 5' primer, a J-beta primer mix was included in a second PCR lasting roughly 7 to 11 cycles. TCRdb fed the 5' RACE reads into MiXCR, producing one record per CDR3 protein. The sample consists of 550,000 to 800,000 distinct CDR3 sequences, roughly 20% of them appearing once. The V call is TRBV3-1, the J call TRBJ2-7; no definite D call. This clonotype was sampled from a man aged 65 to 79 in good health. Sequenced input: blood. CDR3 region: CASSSFGRSREQYF. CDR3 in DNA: TGTGCCAGCAGCTCCTTTGGCCGGTCTAGAGAGCAGTACTTC.